This entry lists 23 T cell receptor beta chains sequenced from one sample in a study of Graves' ophthalmopathy and Graves' hyperthyroidism. The authors amplified TCR beta CDR3 regions, and they did so from RNA transcripts for repertoire sequencing. The library came from an HTBI-primed first-round RT-PCR and a second-round multiplex PCR. TCRdb used MiXCR to reprocess the multiplex PCR reads, holding one entry per CDR3 protein. Of about 1.2 million distinct CDR3 sequences in the sample, about two fifths were seen once. The sample was peripheral blood or thyroid tissue (not recorded which). These receptors all come from an adult man with Graves' hyperthyroidism.

With respect to this clonotype: The CDR3 does not end in the conserved phenylalanine or tryptophan, so this is likely a read error. The chain links TRBV10-2 to TRBJ2-7; the D gene is possibly TRBD2 (5 bases). Germline lookup yields CDR1 WSHSY and CDR2 SAAADI. This CDR3 contains 12 residues. The CDR3 region has the DNA TGTGCCAGCAGAGGGCCTTACGTCGAGCAGTACCTC. Protein product: CASRGPYVEQYL.

This clonotype was counted at least ten times. V is TRBV2 and J is TRBJ2-5, with TRBD2 identical over 10 bases. The CDR3 is 15 residues long. CDR1 SNHLY and CDR2 FYNNEI come from the germline V gene. The V gene end was trimmed by 2 bases and the J gene end by 4 bases; junction bases not matched to a gene: 4. In nucleotides, the CDR3 is TGTGCCAGCAGTGAACTAGCGGGAGTATTAGAGACCCAGTACTTC. This gives the protein CASSELAGVLETQYF.

This clonotype was counted only a few times. The V and J genes are TRBV7-2 and TRBJ2-7, with D uncertain. The CDR3 is 15 amino acids. V lost 3 bases to trimming and J lost 1 base, with 13 bases between them. Germline V lookup: CDR1 SGHTA, CDR2 FQGNSA. The CDR3 reads CASSFKPEWSYEQYF. CDR3 in DNA: TGTGCCAGCAGCTTTAAGCCCGAATGGTCCTACGAGCAGTACTTC.

The rearrangement links TRBV25-1 to TRBJ2-5, with D hard to call. Germline assignment: CDR1 MGHDK and CDR2 SYGVNS. V lost 5 bases and J 5 bases, leaving 18 bases between the germline ends. There are 15 residues in the CDR3. This chain's CDR3 is CASSPNLGRSETQYF. For the CDR3, the DNA is TGTGCCAGCAGTCCGAATCTCGGACGGTCGGAGACCCAGTACTTC.

There are a few counts of this clonotype. The chain joins TRBV28 to TRBJ2-7, with D unresolved. Germline CDR1 MDHEN, CDR2 SYDVKM. The V end was cut by 6 bases, the J end by 3 bases, with 12 bases between. The CDR3 sequence is 13 residues long. Here the CDR3 reads CASRDDGSYEQYF. The CDR3 DNA is TGTGCCAGCAGAGACGATGGTAGCTACGAGCAGTACTTC.

This clonotype turned up a few times. The chain combines TRBV12-3 or TRBV12-4 with TRBJ1-4, with unresolved D. V lost 5 bases to trimming and J lost 11 bases, with 15 bases between them. This CDR3 has 13 amino acids. This chain's CDR3 is CASSPTIQVKLFF. The CDR3 nucleotides are TGTGCCAGCAGTCCGACGATCCAGGTGAAACTGTTTTTT.

This clonotype was counted at least ten times. The V gene is TRBV19, the J gene TRBJ1-2, with D tentatively TRBD1 (5 bases). The CDR3 is 16 amino acids. Trimming removed 5 bases from V and 2 bases from J, with 18 bases in between. The germline V gene has CDR1 LNHDA and CDR2 SQIVND (reference sequence). The CDR3 DNA is TGTGCCAGTAGTCGTTATTTCAGGGACGACAACTATGGCTACACCTTC. This sequence encodes CASSRYFRDDNYGYTF.

In this sample, this clonotype turned up many times. J is TRBJ2-5 and V is TRBV20-1; 8 nucleotides agree with TRBD2. CDR1 DFQATT and CDR2 SNEGSKA come from the germline V gene (reference sequence). CDR3 length: 12 residues. Germline trimming cut 3 bases from V and 6 bases from J; bases unmatched to any gene: 3. CDR3 nucleotides: TGCAGTGCTAGCGGGAGGGCGAAGACCCAGTACTTC. This encodes CSASGRAKTQYF.

V gene TRBV7-2 combines with J gene TRBJ2-7; 8 bases are shared with TRBD2. The ends lost 1 base at V and 3 bases at J; junction bases unmatched: 5. Per germline, CDR1 SGHTA and CDR2 FQGNSA. The CDR3 runs to 15 residues. CDR3 coding DNA: TGTGCCAGCAGCTTAGACGGGGGGGGGTTCTACGAGCAGTACTTC. Amino acids: CASSLDGGGFYEQYF.

The chain has TRBV5-1 and TRBJ2-7; D possibly corresponds to TRBD2 (5 bases). The CDR3 is made up of 11 amino acids. Trimming took off 4 bases at V and 6 bases at J, with 8 bases between the two ends. CDR1 SGHRS and CDR2 YFSETQ come from the germline V gene. The CDR3 region has the DNA TGCGCCAGCAGCCGGGATGGCGAGCAGTACTTC. Protein: CASSRDGEQYF.

The genes are TRBV30 and TRBJ2-7; D unresolved. Between the trimmed V and J ends, which lost 0 bases and 7 bases, there was a span of 7 bases. CDR1 is GTSNPN, CDR2 SVGIG, per germline (reference sequence). This CDR3 region has 11 residues. Here the CDR3 reads CAWSVAREQYF. CDR3 DNA: TGTGCCTGGAGTGTAGCCCGGGAGCAGTACTTC.

This clonotype was seen repeatedly, ten times or more. V and J are TRBV20-1 and TRBJ2-7, with 8 bases fitting TRBD2. The junction had 8 bases not matched to a gene; V was cut back by 1 base and J by 3 bases. This CDR3 is 15 amino acids long. Germline V gene sequence: CDR1 DFQATT, CDR2 SNEGSKA (reference sequence). The CDR3 loop is CSARGELAAYYEQYF. As DNA, the CDR3 is TGCAGTGCTAGAGGCGAACTAGCGGCCTACTACGAGCAGTACTTC.

This clonotype was observed many times. V gene TRBV12-3 or TRBV12-4 combines with J gene TRBJ1-5; the match to TRBD1 covers 9 bases. The CDR3 consists of 15 residues. Unmatched junction bases numbered 9, after V lost 6 bases and J lost 6 bases. The CDR3 region is CASREGTGKFQPQHF. CDR3 in DNA: TGTGCCAGCAGGGAAGGGACAGGGAAATTTCAGCCCCAGCATTTT.

The rearrangement uses TRBV10-3 and TRBJ2-7; the D gene is possibly TRBD1 (6 bases). CDR3 size: 15 residues. V was pared by 4 bases and J by 4 bases, with 17 bases between. CDR1 and CDR2 from the germline V gene are ENHRY and SYGVKD. The CDR3 protein is CAISARAQTGYEQYF. Written as DNA, the CDR3 is TGTGCCATCAGTGCTAGAGCCCAGACAGGTTACGAGCAGTACTTC.

The chain's CDR3 is CSARDDPENTEAFF. CDR3 sequence (DNA): TGCAGTGCTAGAGATGACCCGGAGAACACTGAAGCTTTCTTT. The chain carries TRBV20-1 and TRBJ1-1; unclear D gene. The CDR3 has 14 residues. The V gene lost 0 bases and the J gene lost 1 base, with 9 bases spanning the gap. CDR1 and CDR2 (germline): DFQATT, SNEGSKA (reference sequence).

This clonotype was counted only a few times. CDR3 nucleotide sequence: TGTGCCAGCAGCAGAAGCCCCCAAGGCAATCAGCCCCAGCATTTT. Protein sequence: CASSRSPQGNQPQHF. The rearrangement uses TRBV12-3 or TRBV12-4 and TRBJ1-5; no clear D. This CDR3 is built from 15 residues. V gave up 6 bases and J gave up 2 bases, with 14 bases separating them.

In this sample, this clonotype turned up many times. The chain uses TRBV20-1 and TRBJ1-6; no firm D call. Germline V CDR1 and CDR2: DFQATT, SNEGSKA (reference sequence). The CDR3 is 14 amino acids. V was pared by 6 bases and J by 9 bases, with 18 bases between. The CDR3 here is CSARKLDGGSPLHF. The CDR3 DNA sequence: TGCAGTGCCCGGAAGCTGGACGGAGGTTCACCCCTCCACTTT.

On this clonotype: A much larger clone lies a single base off, so this may be a read error. This rearrangement joins TRBV7-7 to TRBJ2-2; perhaps D is TRBD1 or TRBD2 (6 bases each). Germline CDR1 SSHAT, CDR2 FNYEAQ (reference sequence). The CDR3 sequence is 16 residues long. The CDR3 spells CTSSLGGTTNTGELFF. CDR3 nucleotides: TGTACCAGCAGCTTGGGCGGGACAACGAACACCGGGGAGCTGTTTTTT. Variable domain in full (rest from reference TRBV7-7 and TRBJ2-2): GAGVSQSPRYKVTKRGQDVTLRCDPISSHATLYWYQQALGQGPEFLTYFNYEAQPDKSGLPSDRFSAERPEGSISTLTIQRTEQRDSAMYRCTSSLGGTTNTGELFFGEGSRLTVL.

This clonotype was counted ten times or more. J is TRBJ2-7 and V is TRBV5-1, with TRBD2 identical over 8 bases. V lost 4 bases, J lost 3 bases, and 6 bases stayed unmatched. CDR3 length: 14 amino acids. Germline assignment: CDR1 SGHRS and CDR2 YFSETQ. The CDR3 loop reads CASSMTSAHYEQYF. The DNA of the CDR3 is TGCGCCAGCAGCATGACTAGCGCGCACTACGAGCAGTACTTC.

The chain uses TRBV10-3 and TRBJ1-2; D gene uncertain. Trimming took 4 bases from V and 0 from J, leaving 18 bases between them. Germline V lookup: CDR1 ENHRY, CDR2 SYGVKD. The CDR3 totals 17 residues. CDR3 coding DNA: TGTGCCATCAGTGCCCAACCACGGCACGGAACTAACTATGGCTACACCTTC. Translated: CAISAQPRHGTNYGYTF.

The chain links TRBV7-2 to TRBJ1-4, with TRBD1 matching 9 bases. The CDR3 has 15 residues. Germline trimming cut 3 bases from V and 7 bases from J; bases unmatched to any gene: 6. The V gene's germline CDR1 is SGHTA and CDR2 FQGNSA. The CDR3 nucleotides read TGTGCCAGCAGCTTGACGAACAGGGGGCCTGAAAAACTGTTTTTT. Translation: CASSLTNRGPEKLFF.

In its sample, this clonotype was seen many times. The rearrangement joins TRBV24-1 to TRBJ2-7; TRBD1 aligns across 9 bases. There are 15 residues in the CDR3. Germline CDR1 and CDR2: KGHDR and SFDVKD. The junction had 8 bases not matched to a gene; V was cut back by 4 bases and J by 5 bases. The chain's CDR3 is CATSEDRGESNEQYF. The CDR3 bases are TGTGCCACCAGTGAGGACAGGGGAGAGTCGAACGAGCAGTACTTC.

This clonotype was observed a handful of times. V is TRBV25-1 and J is TRBJ1-3, with D tentatively TRBD1 (6 bases). Germline-derived CDR1 and CDR2 are MGHDK and SYGVNS. The V gene lost 3 bases and the J gene lost 0 bases, with 18 bases spanning the gap. CDR3 length: 18 residues. The CDR3: CASSDYSAGASSGNTIYF. CDR3 in DNA: TGTGCCAGCAGTGACTATTCCGCGGGGGCTAGCTCTGGAAACACCATATATTTT.